Shown below are 29 T cell receptor beta chains from a single sample sequenced in a study of cytomegalovirus exposure and HLA in healthy donors. Profiled with immunoSEQ multiplex PCR; TCRdb holds only in-frame clones, not every one. The sample has under 65,000 clones; around 95% are singletons. Sequenced input: PBMCs. These receptors came from a woman younger than 30 in good health and CMV-seropositive.

The chain recombines TRBV2 with TRBJ1-1; D not resolved. The germline CDR1 and CDR2 sequences are SNHLY and FYNNEI. The CDR3 is 8 residues long. V lost 10 bases, J lost 11 bases, and 8 bases lay in between. CDR3 sequence reads: CATPPAFF. The CDR3 region has the DNA TGTGCCACCCCTCCGGCTTTCTTT.

The V call is TRBV29-1, the J call TRBJ2-7, with 7 bases that match TRBD2. CDR3 length: 15 amino acids. J gave up 0 bases and V 4 bases, and 9 bases lay outside the gene matches. Per the germline V gene, CDR1 is SQVTM and CDR2 is ANQGSEA. The DNA of the CDR3 is TGCAGCGTTGGGGGGACTACCGACAGCTCCTACGAGCAGTACTTC. Its protein product is CSVGGTTDSSYEQYF.

The chain recombines TRBV19 with TRBJ2-2, with D perhaps matching TRBD2 (6 bases). The germline gives CDR1 LNHDA, CDR2 SQIVND (reference sequence). Trimming took off 3 bases at V and 1 base at J, with 9 bases between the two ends. This CDR3 has 15 residues. CDR3 loop: CASSIWRENTGELFF. In DNA form, the CDR3 reads TGTGCCAGTAGTATCTGGAGGGAGAACACCGGGGAGCTGTTTTTT.

The chain employs TRBV2 and TRBJ1-3; TRBD1 agrees at 12 bases. Germline-derived CDR1 and CDR2 are SNHLY and FYNNEI. The V segment lost 7 bases and the J segment 4 bases; nucleotides outside the gene matches: 2. This CDR3 contains 14 residues. Written as DNA, the CDR3 is TGTGCCAGCACGGGACAGGGGGCCGGAAACACCATATATTTT. Encoded protein: CASTGQGAGNTIYF.

This clone was recorded a few times. V is TRBV6-1 and J is TRBJ2-3; unclear D gene. The germline V gene encodes CDR1 MNHNS and CDR2 SASEGT. V lost 4 bases to trimming and J lost 4 bases, with 12 bases between them. The CDR3 consists of 14 residues. The CDR3 loop reads CASSVKTEPDTQYF. Written as DNA, the CDR3 is TGTGCCAGCAGTGTAAAAACAGAGCCAGATACGCAGTATTTT.

The chain couples TRBV11-2 to TRBJ2-4; TRBD2 agrees at 12 bases. Germline V lookup: CDR1 SGHAT, CDR2 FQNNGV. The CDR3 loop spans 17 amino acids. V lost 5 bases, J lost 8 bases, and 13 bases stayed unmatched. The CDR3 loop reads CASSARLAGEVQDIQYF. CDR3 sequence (DNA): TGTGCCAGCAGCGCCCGACTAGCGGGAGAAGTTCAAGACATTCAGTACTTC.

The CDR3 reads CAWSVKGAGETQYF. In nucleotides, the CDR3 is TGTGCCTGGAGTGTAAAAGGGGCTGGTGAGACCCAGTACTTC. This rearrangement joins TRBV30 to TRBJ2-5; TRBD1 is a possible D gene (5 bases). The CDR3 runs 14 residues. CDR1 and CDR2 from the germline V gene are GTSNPN and SVGIG (reference sequence). Trimming took off 0 bases at V and 5 bases at J, with 13 bases between the two ends.

The CDR3 bases are TGTGCCAGCAGTTTAAAGACACCAAAGACCCAGTACTTC. This translates into CASSLKTPKTQYF. V is TRBV28 and J is TRBJ2-5; the D is unclear. CDR1 and CDR2 from the germline V gene are MDHEN and SYDVKM. The CDR3 extends over 13 amino acids. Trimming left V 2 bases short and J 6 bases short, with 10 bases between.

The chain combines TRBV5-1 with TRBJ2-7, with 9 bases matching TRBD1. The germline V gene encodes CDR1 SGHRS and CDR2 YFSETQ. V lost 4 bases to trimming and J lost 5 bases; unmatched junction nucleotides: 4. CDR3 length: 13 residues. The CDR3 DNA follows: TGCGCCAGCAGCATAGGACAGGGGAACGAGCAGTACTTC. It yields the protein CASSIGQGNEQYF. Drawing the rest from reference TRBV5-1 and TRBJ2-7, the complete variable domain is KAGVTQTPRYLIKTRGQQVTLSCSPISGHRSVSWYQQTPGQGLQFLFEYFSETQRNKGNFPGRFSGRQFSNSRSEMNVSTLELGDSALYLCASSIGQGNEQYFGPGTRLTVT.

The V gene is TRBV10-3, the J gene TRBJ1-5, with TRBD1 matching over 7 bases. V was clipped by 8 bases and J by 4 bases; unmatched bases: 2. Germline V gene lookup returns CDR1 ENHRY and CDR2 SYGVKD. There are 12 residues in the CDR3. Here the CDR3 DNA reads TGTGCCATCGGGGACAGTAATCAGCCCCAGCATTTT. It encodes CAIGDSNQPQHF.

This sequence joins TRBV14 and TRBJ1-2, with 7 nucleotides matching TRBD1. Unmatched junction bases numbered 9, after V lost 5 bases and J lost 0 bases. The CDR3 loop spans 16 amino acids. Per germline, CDR1 SGHDN and CDR2 FVKESK. The CDR3 DNA reads as TGTGCCAGCAGCAAAAGAAGGGACAGCCCTAACTATGGCTACACCTTC. Protein sequence: CASSKRRDSPNYGYTF.

The chain is built from TRBV2 and TRBJ1-1, with 8 bases matching TRBD1. The CDR3 consists of 14 residues. J gave up 3 bases and V 5 bases, and 5 bases lay outside the gene matches. The germline gives CDR1 SNHLY, CDR2 FYNNEI. In nucleotides, the CDR3 is TGTGCCAGCAGTAACAGGGGGAGCGACACTGAAGCTTTCTTT. It is translated as CASSNRGSDTEAFF.

The rearrangement links TRBV5-4 to TRBJ2-5, with D possibly matching TRBD2 (6 bases). The germline V gene has CDR1 SGHNT and CDR2 YYREEE (reference sequence). There are 14 residues in the CDR3. Trimming shortened V by 4 bases and J by 1 base, and 11 bases separated the two germline ends. The CDR3 DNA follows: TGTGCCAGCAGCCCCGGGGGATCCCAAGAGACCCAGTACTTC. Amino acid sequence: CASSPGGSQETQYF. Full variable domain (rest looked up from reference TRBV5-4 and TRBJ2-5): ETGVTQSPTHLIKTRGQQVTLRCSSQSGHNTVSWYQQALGQGPQFIFQYYREEENGRGNFPPRFSGLQFPNYSSELNVNALELDDSALYLCASSPGGSQETQYFGPGTRLLVL.

The rearrangement links TRBV28 to TRBJ2-3; 7 bases are a match to TRBD2. The CDR3 has 13 residues. Germline lookup yields CDR1 MDHEN and CDR2 SYDVKM. Trimming cost V 11 bases and J 3 bases; bases outside gene matches: 8. The CDR3 loop is CAYGGSGTDTQYF. In DNA, the CDR3 is TGTGCCTACGGCGGGAGCGGGACAGATACGCAGTATTTT. The variable domain in full, completed from reference TRBV28 and TRBJ2-3, reads DVKVTQSSRYLVKRTGEKVFLECVQDMDHENMFWYRQDPGLGLRLIYFSYDVKMKEKGDIPEGYSVSREKKERFSLILESASTNQTSMYLCAYGGSGTDTQYFGPGTRLTVL.

The chain joins TRBV19 to TRBJ1-3, with no clear D. Germline CDR1 is LNHDA and CDR2 is SQIVND (reference sequence). The CDR3 has 16 amino acids. Trimming took 4 bases from V and 0 from J, leaving 13 bases between them. CDR3 coding DNA: TGTGCCAGTAGTACTGAAGCCGGTTTCTCTGGAAACACCATATATTTT. It yields the protein CASSTEAGFSGNTIYF.

This clone was observed a single time. This sequence joins TRBV19 and TRBJ2-7, with 7 nucleotides matching TRBD2. CDR1 and CDR2 (germline): LNHDA, SQIVND (reference sequence). This CDR3 is 16 amino acids long. The junction had 8 bases not matched to a gene; V was cut back by 0 bases and J by 3 bases. CDR3: CASSIERLAELYEQYF. CDR3 nucleotides: TGTGCCAGTAGTATAGAGCGTCTAGCGGAACTCTACGAGCAGTACTTC.

The genes are TRBV7-9 and TRBJ2-7; no definite D call. Germline V lookup: CDR1 SEHNR, CDR2 FQNEAQ (reference sequence). The CDR3 has 11 amino acids. The V end was cut by 3 bases, the J end by 3 bases, with 3 bases between. This chain's CDR3 is CASSFSYEQYF. CDR3 DNA: TGTGCCAGCAGCTTTAGCTACGAGCAGTACTTC.

The rearrangement links TRBV5-1 to TRBJ2-2, with D possibly TRBD1 on 5 matching bases. Trimming removed 0 bases from V and 7 bases from J, with 10 bases in between. Germline values: CDR1 SGHRS, CDR2 YFSETQ. This CDR3 contains 14 residues. The DNA for the CDR3 is TGCGCCAGCAGCTTGGGTCAGGGCGGCGGGGAGCTGTTTTTT. Translating gives CASSLGQGGGELFF.

The chain combines TRBV7-9 with TRBJ2-1, with a weak D call TRBD2 (5 bases). The length of the CDR3 is 15 residues. Germline V lookup: CDR1 SEHNR, CDR2 FQNEAQ (reference sequence). Trimming shortened V by 5 bases and J by 4 bases, and 15 bases separated the two germline ends. CDR3 sequence (DNA): TGTGCCAGCAGCGGCTCCTGGAGGATTTACAATGAGCAGTTCTTC. It encodes CASSGSWRIYNEQFF.

The chain links TRBV6-5 to TRBJ1-1, with a weak D call TRBD1 (5 bases). This CDR3 has 15 residues. Trimming removed 6 bases from V and 1 base from J, with 15 bases in between. The germline gives CDR1 MNHEY, CDR2 SVGAGI. The DNA of the CDR3 is TGTGCCAGCAGCCGAGAGGGACTTACGAACACTGAAGCTTTCTTT. Residues: CASSREGLTNTEAFF.

V usage is TRBV7-9 and J usage is TRBJ2-4; TRBD2 matches 14 bases. This CDR3 is 16 amino acids long. Germline CDR1 is SEHNR and CDR2 is FQNEAQ (reference sequence). Trimming cost V 3 bases and J 3 bases; bases outside gene matches: 1. The CDR3 region is CASSLGLAGVKNIQYF. CDR3 bases: TGTGCCAGCAGCTTGGGACTAGCGGGAGTCAAAAACATTCAGTACTTC.

The chain recombines TRBV7-2 with TRBJ2-7; 9 bases are a match to TRBD2. Per germline, CDR1 SGHTA and CDR2 FQGNSA. The CDR3 covers 15 residues. Trimming removed 5 bases from V and 5 bases from J; junction bases left unmatched: 10. CDR3 amino acids: CASSRLAGAADEQYF. The CDR3 DNA reads as TGTGCCAGCAGCAGATTAGCGGGAGCGGCCGACGAGCAGTACTTC.

The chain uses TRBV19 and TRBJ1-4, with D perhaps matching TRBD1 (5 bases). Germline V gene sequence: CDR1 LNHDA, CDR2 SQIVND (reference sequence). V was cut by 7 bases and J by 0 bases, with 15 bases left in between. This CDR3 is built from 16 residues. DNA for the CDR3: TGTGCCAGTACTGAAATAGGGGCAACAACTAATGAAAAACTGTTTTTT. Protein sequence: CASTEIGATTNEKLFF.

The chain employs TRBV18 and TRBJ2-4; no clear D. The CDR3 extends over 13 amino acids. The germline V gene has CDR1 KGHSH and CDR2 LQKENI. The ends were cut back, 3 bases at V and 8 bases at J, with 11 bases in the middle. CDR3 in DNA: TGTGCCAGCTCACCTAACCAAGAGGACATTCAGTACTTC. Translation: CASSPNQEDIQYF.

The J gene is TRBJ1-5, the V gene TRBV5-6; D gene uncertain. Germline assignment: CDR1 SGHDT and CDR2 YYEEEE. The CDR3 spans 13 residues. The V end lost 0 bases, the J end lost 4 bases, and 5 bases lay between the germline ends. CDR3 residues: CASSLGTNQPQHF. The CDR3 DNA sequence: TGTGCCAGCAGCTTGGGTACAAATCAGCCCCAGCATTTT.

The chain is built from TRBV29-1 and TRBJ2-3; a weak D match, TRBD2 (5 bases). The CDR3 sequence is 14 residues long. Trimming removed 4 bases from V and 0 bases from J, with 11 bases in between. The germline CDR1 and CDR2 sequences are SQVTM and ANQGSEA. The CDR3 sequence is CSVGLAASTDTQYF. The CDR3 DNA reads TGCAGCGTTGGGCTAGCCGCTAGCACAGATACGCAGTATTTT.

This CDR3 reads CASSLGTDYGYTF. The CDR3 DNA follows: TGTGCCAGCAGTCTCGGGACAGACTATGGCTACACCTTC. The chain joins TRBV28 to TRBJ1-2, with TRBD1 identical over 7 bases. Germline CDR1 and CDR2: MDHEN and SYDVKM. The V segment lost 5 bases and the J segment 3 bases; nucleotides outside the gene matches: 3. The CDR3 is 13 amino acids.

The chain couples TRBV7-2 to TRBJ1-5; D gene ambiguous. The V end was cut by 5 bases, the J end by 11 bases, with 13 bases between. Germline lookup yields CDR1 SGHTA and CDR2 FQGNSA. This CDR3 spans 12 amino acids. CDR3: CASSSPGRSQHF. DNA for the CDR3: TGTGCCAGCAGCAGCCCGGGTCGGTCCCAGCATTTT.

The chain uses TRBV29-1 and TRBJ2-1, with 7 nucleotides matching TRBD2. The CDR3 extends over 14 amino acids. The germline V gene has CDR1 SQVTM and CDR2 ANQGSEA. The ends lost 7 bases at V and 4 bases at J; junction bases unmatched: 10. CDR3 nucleotide sequence: TGCAGCGCCGGAAGCGGGATGTCGTACAATGAGCAGTTCTTC. It specifies CSAGSGMSYNEQFF.